A selection of T cell receptor beta chains follows, all from one sample in a study of shared clonotypes between healthy human individuals. Measured with immunoSEQ multiplex PCR; TCRdb has only the in-frame clones, and not every one. This repertoire shows approximately 1.5 million clones, about 98% found once; its top ten account for approximately 0.44%. The sequenced sample was naive CD4+ T cells sorted from blood. All receptors come from a man under 40 in good health. Each CDR3 is given with its conserved first and last residue. The D gene is left open where the match is weak. Clone size is not always given. Where it is, it says once, few, many or a class for expanded clones.

d_gene: TRBD1
v_gene: TRBV28
abundance: .
j_gene: TRBJ2-7
CDR3nt: TGTGCCAGCAGGCCCCCCCCTGGACAGGTACCATACGAGCAGTACTTC
CDR3aa: CASRPPPGQVPYEQYF

d_gene: .
v_gene: TRBV10-3
abundance: once
j_gene: TRBJ1-1
CDR3nt: TGTGCCATCACCCAGGGAGTCGCGGGCACTGAAGCTTTCTTT
CDR3aa: CAITQGVAGTEAFF

d_gene: .
v_gene: TRBV10-1
abundance: .
j_gene: TRBJ2-3
CDR3nt: TGCGCCAGCAGTGAGTCAAGTACGACAGATACGCAGTATTTT
CDR3aa: CASSESSTTDTQYF

d_gene: TRBD1
v_gene: TRBV29-1
abundance: .
j_gene: TRBJ1-5
CDR3nt: TGCAGCGGGGACAGCGGTTTGGGGCCCCAGCATTTT
CDR3aa: CSGDSGLGPQHF

d_gene: TRBD2
v_gene: TRBV5-1
abundance: .
j_gene: TRBJ2-3
CDR3nt: TGCGCCAGCAGCCTACTAGCGGGAGGGGCAGATACGCAGTATTTT
CDR3aa: CASSLLAGGADTQYF

d_gene: TRBD2
v_gene: TRBV28
abundance: .
j_gene: TRBJ2-1
CDR3nt: TGTGCCACCCGGGGAGGAGGGACTAGCGGATACAATGAGCAGTTCTTC
CDR3aa: CATRGGGTSGYNEQFF

d_gene: TRBD1
v_gene: TRBV9
abundance: .
j_gene: TRBJ1-2
CDR3nt: TGTGCCAGCAGCGTGGGACAGACTCCTAACTATGGCTACACCTTC
CDR3aa: CASSVGQTPNYGYTF

d_gene: .
v_gene: TRBV10-1
abundance: .
j_gene: TRBJ2-7
CDR3nt: TGCGCCAGCAGTGAGTATGGACCGCGAACGAGTTTTGAGCAGTACTTC
CDR3aa: CASSEYGPRTSFEQYF

d_gene: .
v_gene: TRBV19
abundance: .
j_gene: TRBJ1-2
CDR3nt: TGTGCCAGTAAAGACAGGCTTAACTATGGCTACACCTTC
CDR3aa: CASKDRLNYGYTF

d_gene: .
v_gene: TRBV11-2
abundance: once
j_gene: TRBJ1-1
CDR3nt: TGTGCCAGCAGCTTTTCAGGAAACACTGAAGCTTTCTTT
CDR3aa: CASSFSGNTEAFF

d_gene: TRBD1
v_gene: TRBV29-1
abundance: .
j_gene: TRBJ1-2
CDR3nt: TGCAGCGTTGAGGACAGGGGGCAGGTTGGCTACACCTTC
CDR3aa: CSVEDRGQVGYTF

d_gene: .
v_gene: TRBV29-1
abundance: .
j_gene: TRBJ1-4
CDR3nt: TGCAGCGTTGTTAGCAATGAAAAACTGTTTTTT
CDR3aa: CSVVSNEKLFF

d_gene: .
v_gene: TRBV18
abundance: .
j_gene: TRBJ2-1
CDR3nt: TGTGCCAGCTCACCGGGCACTAGCCCCCATGAGCAGTTCTTC
CDR3aa: CASSPGTSPHEQFF

d_gene: TRBD1
v_gene: TRBV5-1
abundance: .
j_gene: TRBJ2-7
CDR3nt: TGCGCCAGCAGCAGTACAGGGGTAAATTCCTACGAGCAGTACTTC
CDR3aa: CASSSTGVNSYEQYF

d_gene: .
v_gene: TRBV4-1
abundance: .
j_gene: TRBJ1-3
CDR3nt: TGCGCCAGCAGCCAAGTCCTAACAGGGAGCTCTGGAAACACCATATATTTT
CDR3aa: CASSQVLTGSSGNTIYF

d_gene: .
v_gene: TRBV19
abundance: .
j_gene: TRBJ2-7
CDR3nt: TGTGCCAGTAGCCGACCTAATTATTACGAGCAGTACTTC
CDR3aa: CASSRPNYYEQYF

d_gene: .
v_gene: TRBV6-5
abundance: .
j_gene: TRBJ2-2
CDR3nt: TGTGCCAGCAGTCCCCGGGGCCAAAACACCGGGGAGCTGTTTTTT
CDR3aa: CASSPRGQNTGELFF

d_gene: .
v_gene: TRBV6-6
abundance: .
j_gene: TRBJ2-7
CDR3nt: TGTGCCAGCAGTTCCGAAGGGTTGCCATGGGAGCAGTACTTC
CDR3aa: CASSSEGLPWEQYF